Listed here are 27 T cell receptor beta chains from one sample, sequenced in a study of monozygotic twins with inflammatory bowel disease. Each CDR3 protein gets one entry in TCRdb, which reprocessed the 5' RACE reads and gives no DNA. This repertoire comprises roughly 200,000 distinct CDR3 sequences; its ten largest clones make up approximately 1.6%. What was sequenced was blood. Source of these receptors: a human donor with ulcerative colitis or Crohn's disease, or a healthy co-twin of an affected twin (not recorded which).

This rearrangement joins TRBV5-1 to TRBJ1-2; TCRdb returns TRBD1, unconfirmable since there is no DNA. CDR1 and CDR2 (germline): SGHRS, YFSETQ. CDR3 length: 14 residues. The CDR3 is CASSPQGQHYGYTF.

The rearrangement joins TRBV11-2 to TRBJ2-3; TCRdb's D call, TRBD1, is unchecked because there is no DNA. The CDR3 extends over 15 amino acids. Per germline, CDR1 SGHAT and CDR2 FQNNGV. This chain's CDR3 is CASSFSRQRTDTQYF. Full variable domain (rest looked up from reference TRBV11-2 and TRBJ2-3): EAGVAQSPRYKIIEKRQSVAFWCNPISGHATLYWYQQILGQGPKLLIQFQNNGVVDDSQLPKDRFSAERLKGVDSTLKIQPAKLEDSAVYLCASSFSRQRTDTQYFGPGTRLTVL.

The chain uses TRBV7-8 and TRBJ1-2; checking the TCRdb D call of TRBD1 is not possible without DNA. In germline, CDR1 is SGHVS, CDR2 FQNEAQ. The CDR3 runs 13 residues. CDR3 region: CASSFDRADGYTF.

The V and J genes are TRBV5-5 and TRBJ1-1; TCRdb reports TRBD1, a call that lacks DNA to check it against. CDR1 SGHKS and CDR2 YYEKEE come from the germline V gene (reference sequence). The CDR3 covers 15 residues. CDR3 in amino acids: CASSSPSGGNTEAFF.

The chain carries TRBV12-3 or TRBV12-4 and TRBJ2-5; the D call of TRBD1 rests on TCRdb alone, since no DNA is present to check it. CDR3 size: 14 residues. The CDR3 here is CASSRMGGQETQYF.

The chain couples TRBV5-1 to TRBJ1-1. The CDR3 totals 15 residues. Germline-derived CDR1 and CDR2 are SGHRS and YFSETQ. The CDR3 reads CASSPLGGKNTEAFF.

The chain employs TRBV5-1 and TRBJ2-1; TCRdb proposes TRBD1, but this gene call is untestable without DNA. This CDR3 spans 12 amino acids. CDR1 is SGHRS and CDR2 is YFSETQ in the germline V gene. The CDR3 reads CASSLLGTEKFF.

The V call is TRBV5-1, the J call TRBJ2-7; TCRdb selects TRBD2, and the lack of DNA leaves this call unchecked. Germline lookup yields CDR1 SGHRS and CDR2 YFSETQ. The CDR3 length is 14 residues. The CDR3 loop is CASSSWDSTYEQYF.

The chain couples TRBV7-6 to TRBJ1-2; TCRdb calls TRBD1, which cannot be checked without DNA. This CDR3 contains 17 residues. Germline V CDR1 and CDR2: SGHVS, FNYEAQ. The CDR3 sequence: CASSTRVIRDRNYGYTF. The full variable domain, in which reference TRBV7-6 and TRBJ1-2 provide the parts outside the CDR3, is GAGVSQSPRYKVTKRGQDVALRCDPISGHVSLYWYRQALGQGPEFLTYFNYEAQQDKSGLPNDRFSAERPEGSISTLTIQRTEQRDSAMYRCASSTRVIRDRNYGYTFGSGTRLTVV.

The chain has TRBV24-1 and TRBJ2-2; TCRdb picks TRBD1, but there is no DNA to check that call. CDR1 is KGHDR, CDR2 SFDVKD, per germline. The CDR3 spans 16 residues. CDR3: CATSEAGTANTGELFF.

The rearrangement links TRBV5-6 to TRBJ2-7; with no DNA, the TCRdb D assignment of TRBD1 cannot be verified. Germline V CDR1 and CDR2: SGHDT, YYEEEE. This CDR3 spans 13 amino acids. CDR3 residues: CASSLSGGYEQYF.

The chain employs TRBV11-2 and TRBJ1-2; the D gene TCRdb calls, TRBD1, cannot be checked with no DNA. CDR1 is SGHAT and CDR2 is FQNNGV in the germline V gene. CDR3 length: 18 residues. CDR3 sequence: CASSPPLGQGASGYGYTF.

The chain joins TRBV5-1 to TRBJ2-2; TCRdb's D gene call, TRBD2, goes unchecked for lack of DNA. Germline V gene data show CDR1 as SGHRS and CDR2 as YFSETQ. The CDR3 has 17 amino acids. The CDR3 loop reads CASSYGTSGTNTGELFF.

The genes are TRBV7-9 and TRBJ2-5; there is no DNA to check the TCRdb D call of TRBD2. Germline loops: CDR1 SEHNR, CDR2 FQNEAQ (reference sequence). This CDR3 spans 15 amino acids. CDR3 amino acids: CASSSWTSGAETQYF.

The rearrangement links TRBV12-3 or TRBV12-4 to TRBJ2-3. The CDR3 runs to 13 residues. CDR3 region: CASSLYITDTQYF.

The chain combines TRBV6-6 with TRBJ1-2; without DNA, the TCRdb call of TRBD1 cannot be checked. From germline, CDR1 is MNHNY and CDR2 SVGAGI (reference sequence). This CDR3 comprises 12 residues. CDR3 in amino acids: CASSHREQRYTF.

The CDR3 sequence is CASSRTGPSTDTQYF. V usage is TRBV7-9 and J usage is TRBJ2-3; no DNA is available, so the TRBD1 call from TCRdb remains unchecked. Germline lookup yields CDR1 SEHNR and CDR2 FQNEAQ (reference sequence). This CDR3 has 15 residues.

The genes are TRBV5-8 and TRBJ2-3; TCRdb returns TRBD1, unconfirmable since there is no DNA. Germline CDR1 is SGHTS and CDR2 is YDEGEE. The CDR3 is 13 amino acids. The CDR3 protein is CASRQTGTDTQYF.

The chain joins TRBV7-2 to TRBJ1-1. The CDR3 has 17 residues. Germline V gene data show CDR1 as SGHTA and CDR2 as FQGNSA. This chain's CDR3 is CASSLRVSAAFTIEAFF.

J is TRBJ2-1 and V is TRBV20-1; TCRdb picks TRBD1, but there is no DNA to check that call. CDR1 is DFQATT, CDR2 SNEGSKA, per germline (reference sequence). This CDR3 is 15 amino acids long. CDR3 sequence: CSARRRRTPGNEQFF.

The J gene is TRBJ2-7, the V gene TRBV5-1; there is no DNA to check the TCRdb D call of TRBD1. The CDR3 has 14 amino acids. Germline V gene lookup returns CDR1 SGHRS and CDR2 YFSETQ. The CDR3 sequence is CASSLERGTAEQYF.

The chain recombines TRBV11-1 with TRBJ1-2. The CDR3 covers 21 residues. The germline gives CDR1 SGHAT, CDR2 FQDESV (reference sequence). CDR3 amino acids: CASSHPSRPDPITPANYGYTF.

The chain combines TRBV20-1 with TRBJ2-2; without DNA, the TCRdb call of TRBD2 cannot be checked. CDR3 size: 13 residues. Per the germline V gene, CDR1 is DFQATT and CDR2 is SNEGSKA (reference sequence). This chain's CDR3 is CSPLGQNTGELFF.

The V call is TRBV12-3 or TRBV12-4, the J call TRBJ2-5; TCRdb's assignment of TRBD2 cannot be checked, as there is no DNA. CDR3 length: 14 residues. The CDR3 here is CASSSRRLAGTQYF.

The J gene is TRBJ1-5, the V gene TRBV27; the D call of TRBD1 rests on TCRdb alone, since no DNA is present to check it. The CDR3 length is 13 residues. CDR1 MNHEY and CDR2 SMNVEV come from the germline V gene (reference sequence). Here the CDR3 reads CASSRRGGQPQHF.

The rearrangement links TRBV6-1 to TRBJ1-1; without DNA, the TCRdb call of TRBD1 cannot be checked. The CDR3 extends over 14 amino acids. Germline V gene data show CDR1 as MNHNS and CDR2 as SASEGT. This CDR3 reads CASTQGGVNTEAFF.

V and J are TRBV21-1 and TRBJ1-1; the TCRdb D gene call, TRBD1, has no DNA to confirm it. TRBV21-1 is labeled a pseudogene. The CDR3 is 17 amino acids. CDR3: CASSKVDRQGGYTEAFF.